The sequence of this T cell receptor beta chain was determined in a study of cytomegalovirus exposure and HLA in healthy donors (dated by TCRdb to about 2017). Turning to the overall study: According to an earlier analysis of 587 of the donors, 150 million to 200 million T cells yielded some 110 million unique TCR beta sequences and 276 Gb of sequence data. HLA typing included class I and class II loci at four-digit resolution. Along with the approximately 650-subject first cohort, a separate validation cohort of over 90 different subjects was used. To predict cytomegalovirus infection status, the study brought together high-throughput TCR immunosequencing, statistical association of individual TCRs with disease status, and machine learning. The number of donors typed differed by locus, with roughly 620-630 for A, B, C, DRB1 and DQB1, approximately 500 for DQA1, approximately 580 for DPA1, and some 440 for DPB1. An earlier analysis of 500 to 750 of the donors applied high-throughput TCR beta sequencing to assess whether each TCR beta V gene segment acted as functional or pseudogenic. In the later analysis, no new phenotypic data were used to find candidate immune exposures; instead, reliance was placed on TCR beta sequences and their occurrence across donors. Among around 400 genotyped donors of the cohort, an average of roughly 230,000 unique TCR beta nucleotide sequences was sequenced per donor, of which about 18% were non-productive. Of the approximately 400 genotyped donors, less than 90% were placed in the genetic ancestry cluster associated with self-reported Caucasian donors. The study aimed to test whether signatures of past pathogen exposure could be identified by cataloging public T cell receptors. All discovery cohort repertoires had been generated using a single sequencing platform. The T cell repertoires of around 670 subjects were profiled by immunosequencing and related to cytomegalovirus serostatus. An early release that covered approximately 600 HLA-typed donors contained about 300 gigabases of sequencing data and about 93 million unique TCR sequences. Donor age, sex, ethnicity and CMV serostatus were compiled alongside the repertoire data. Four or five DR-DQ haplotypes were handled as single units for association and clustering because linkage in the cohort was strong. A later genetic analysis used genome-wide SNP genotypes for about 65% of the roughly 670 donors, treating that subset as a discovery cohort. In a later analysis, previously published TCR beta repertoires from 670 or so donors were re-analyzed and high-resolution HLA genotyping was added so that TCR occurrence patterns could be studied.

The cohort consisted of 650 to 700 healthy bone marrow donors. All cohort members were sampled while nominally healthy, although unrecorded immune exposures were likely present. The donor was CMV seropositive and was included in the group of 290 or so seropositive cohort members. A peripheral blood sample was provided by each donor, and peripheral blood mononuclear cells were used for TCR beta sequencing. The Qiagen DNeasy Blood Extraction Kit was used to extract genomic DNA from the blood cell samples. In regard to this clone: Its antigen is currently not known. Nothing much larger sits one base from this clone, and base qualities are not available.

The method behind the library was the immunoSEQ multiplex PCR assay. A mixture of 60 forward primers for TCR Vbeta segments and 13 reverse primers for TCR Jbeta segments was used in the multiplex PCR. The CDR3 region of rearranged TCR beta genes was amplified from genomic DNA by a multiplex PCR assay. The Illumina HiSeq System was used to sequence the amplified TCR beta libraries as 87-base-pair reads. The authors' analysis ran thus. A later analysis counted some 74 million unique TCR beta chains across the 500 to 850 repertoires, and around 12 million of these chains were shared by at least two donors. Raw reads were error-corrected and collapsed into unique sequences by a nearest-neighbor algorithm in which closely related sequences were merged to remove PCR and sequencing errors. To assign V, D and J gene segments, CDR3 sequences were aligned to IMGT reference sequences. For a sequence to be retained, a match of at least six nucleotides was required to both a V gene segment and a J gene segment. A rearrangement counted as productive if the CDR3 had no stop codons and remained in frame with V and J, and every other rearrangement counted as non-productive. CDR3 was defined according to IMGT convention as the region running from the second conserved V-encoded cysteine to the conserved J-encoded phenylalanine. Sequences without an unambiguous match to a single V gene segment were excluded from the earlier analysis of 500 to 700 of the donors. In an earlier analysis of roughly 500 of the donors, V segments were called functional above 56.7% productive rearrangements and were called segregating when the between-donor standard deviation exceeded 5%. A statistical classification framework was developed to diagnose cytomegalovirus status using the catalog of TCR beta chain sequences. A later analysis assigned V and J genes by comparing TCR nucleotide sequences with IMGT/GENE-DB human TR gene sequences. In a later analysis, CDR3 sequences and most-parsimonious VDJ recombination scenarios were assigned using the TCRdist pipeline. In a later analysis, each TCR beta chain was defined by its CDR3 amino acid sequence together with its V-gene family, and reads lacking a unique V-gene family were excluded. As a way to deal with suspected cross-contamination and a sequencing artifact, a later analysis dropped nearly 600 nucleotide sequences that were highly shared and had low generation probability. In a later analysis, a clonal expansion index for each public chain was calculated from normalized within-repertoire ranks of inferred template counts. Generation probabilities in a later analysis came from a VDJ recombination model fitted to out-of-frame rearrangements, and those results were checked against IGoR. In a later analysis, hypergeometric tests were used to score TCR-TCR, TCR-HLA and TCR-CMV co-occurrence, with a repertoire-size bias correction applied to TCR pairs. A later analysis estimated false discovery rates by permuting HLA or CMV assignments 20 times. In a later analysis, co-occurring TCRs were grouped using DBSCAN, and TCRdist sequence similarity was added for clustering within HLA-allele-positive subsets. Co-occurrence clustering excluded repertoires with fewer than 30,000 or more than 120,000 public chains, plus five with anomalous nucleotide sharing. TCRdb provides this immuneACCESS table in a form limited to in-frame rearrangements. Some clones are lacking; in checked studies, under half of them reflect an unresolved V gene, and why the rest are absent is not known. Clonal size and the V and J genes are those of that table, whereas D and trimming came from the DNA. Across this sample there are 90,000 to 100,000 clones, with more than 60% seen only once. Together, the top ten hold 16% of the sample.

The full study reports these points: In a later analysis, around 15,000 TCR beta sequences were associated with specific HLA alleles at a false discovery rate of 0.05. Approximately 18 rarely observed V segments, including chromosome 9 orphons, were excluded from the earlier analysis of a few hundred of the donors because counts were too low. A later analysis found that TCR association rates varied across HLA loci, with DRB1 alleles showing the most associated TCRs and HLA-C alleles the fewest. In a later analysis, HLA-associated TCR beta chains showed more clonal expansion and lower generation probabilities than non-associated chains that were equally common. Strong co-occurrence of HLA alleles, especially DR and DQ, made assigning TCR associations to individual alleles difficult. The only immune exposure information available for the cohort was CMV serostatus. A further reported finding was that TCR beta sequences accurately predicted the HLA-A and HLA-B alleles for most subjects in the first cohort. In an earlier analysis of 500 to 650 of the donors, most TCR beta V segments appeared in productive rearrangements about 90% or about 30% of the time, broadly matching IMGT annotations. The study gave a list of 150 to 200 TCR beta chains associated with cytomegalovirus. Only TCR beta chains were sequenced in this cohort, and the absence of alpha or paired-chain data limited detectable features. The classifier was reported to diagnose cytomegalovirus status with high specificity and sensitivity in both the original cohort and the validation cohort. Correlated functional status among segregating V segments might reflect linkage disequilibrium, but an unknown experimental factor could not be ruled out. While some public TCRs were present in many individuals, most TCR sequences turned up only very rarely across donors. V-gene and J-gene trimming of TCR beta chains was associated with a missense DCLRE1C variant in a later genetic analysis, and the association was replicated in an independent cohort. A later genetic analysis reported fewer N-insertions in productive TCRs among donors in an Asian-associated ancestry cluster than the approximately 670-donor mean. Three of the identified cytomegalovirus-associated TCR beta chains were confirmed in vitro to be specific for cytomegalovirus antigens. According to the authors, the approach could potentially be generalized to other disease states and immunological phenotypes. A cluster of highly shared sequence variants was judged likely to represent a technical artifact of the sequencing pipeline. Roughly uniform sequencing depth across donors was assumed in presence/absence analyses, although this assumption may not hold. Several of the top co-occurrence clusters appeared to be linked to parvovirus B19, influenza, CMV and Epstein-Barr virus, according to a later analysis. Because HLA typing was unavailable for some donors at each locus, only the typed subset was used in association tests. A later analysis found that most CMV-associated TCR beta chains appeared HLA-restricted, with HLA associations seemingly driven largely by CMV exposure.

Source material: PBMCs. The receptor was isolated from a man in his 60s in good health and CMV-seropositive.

The CDR3 corresponds to CASSPQGVAYEQYF. In nucleotide form, the sequence is TGTGCCAGCTCACCACAGGGGGTGGCCTACGAGCAGTACTTC. The V and J genes are TRBV18 and TRBJ2-7, with a weak D call of TRBD1 (6 bases match). The CDR3 goes from the cysteine to the phenylalanine over 14 residues. Only the CDR3 DNA stays, 42 bases, in frame from base 1. Based on the germline V gene, the CDR1 and CDR2 sequences are KGHSH and LQKENI. The V and J ends are trimmed by 1 base and 2 bases, leaving 9 bases between them.